These 24 T cell receptor beta chains were all obtained from the same sample, sequenced in a study of metastatic and nonmetastatic thyroid tumors. Until they underwent thyroid surgery, no patient had received any treatment. TCRdb re-called the PCR reads with MiXCR. The sample contains just under 9,500 clones, roughly 30% of which appear only once. Sequenced sample: adjacent normal tissue. All receptors derive from a female donor with papillary thyroid cancer or a benign thyroid nodule (not recorded which). Some clones in this sample may be carry-over from other donors' samples.

The rearrangement uses TRBV2 and TRBJ2-3; 9 bases are a match to TRBD2. This CDR3 is built from 15 residues. V trimming: 6 bases; J trimming: 5 bases; junction bases outside the gene matches: 9. Germline CDR1 and CDR2: SNHLY and FYNNEI. CDR3 DNA sequence: TGTGCCAGCAGGGACCTTAGCGGGAGAGGAGATACGCAGTATTTT. Translated: CASRDLSGRGDTQYF.

By share, this clone counts as large (0.1 to 1%). The rearrangement joins TRBV4-3 to TRBJ1-6, with 7 nucleotides matching TRBD1. The germline V gene encodes CDR1 LGHNA and CDR2 YSLEER. The J segment lost 7 bases and the V segment lost 2 bases, leaving 8 bases of the junction unmatched. This CDR3 is 16 amino acids long. The chain's CDR3 is CASSQYVQGDNSPLHF. The CDR3 DNA is TGCGCCAGCAGCCAATATGTGCAGGGGGACAATTCACCCCTCCACTTT.

The V gene is TRBV6-2 or TRBV6-3, the J gene TRBJ2-1, with 9 bases fitting TRBD2. The CDR3 covers 14 residues. The germline CDR1 and CDR2 sequences are MNHEY and SVGEGT. Unmatched junction bases numbered 5, after V lost 3 bases and J lost 8 bases. The CDR3 here is CASSYGLASDEQFF. CDR3 nucleotide sequence: TGTGCCAGCAGTTATGGACTAGCGAGCGATGAGCAGTTCTTC.

There are a few counts of this clone. The V gene is TRBV28, the J gene TRBJ1-6, with D possibly TRBD1 on 6 matching bases. The CDR3 extends over 14 amino acids. Between the trimmed V and J ends, which lost 7 bases and 3 bases, there was a span of 10 bases. Germline-derived CDR1 and CDR2 are MDHEN and SYDVKM. The CDR3 coding sequence is TGTGCCAGCACCAAGACAGGCTATAATTCACCCCTCCACTTT. It is translated as CASTKTGYNSPLHF.

This clone was seen a few times. This rearrangement joins TRBV27 to TRBJ2-7; the match to TRBD1 covers 9 bases. Germline V gene sequence: CDR1 MNHEY, CDR2 SMNVEV (reference sequence). The length of the CDR3 is 12 residues. The V segment lost 3 bases and the J segment 12 bases; nucleotides outside the gene matches: 6. This chain's CDR3 is CASSLGQGLRYF. The CDR3 DNA sequence: TGTGCCAGCAGTTTGGGACAGGGTTTGCGGTACTTC.

This clone was seen ten or more times. A much larger clone lies a single base off, so this may be a read error. J is TRBJ1-6 and V is TRBV12-3 or TRBV12-4, with TRBD1 identical over 9 bases. The CDR3 contains 17 residues. The CDR3 protein is CASSSPATGGWNSPLHF. Written as DNA, the CDR3 is TGCGCCAGCAGCTCCCCCGCGACAGGGGGTTGGAATTCACCCCTCCACTTT.

This clone occurred a few times. No conserved phenylalanine or tryptophan ends this CDR3, so it is likely a read error. The DNA is left out, because the CDR3 cannot be placed on it with certainty; the CDR3 is given as TCRdb lists it. The chain uses TRBV19 and TRBJ1-5; the D segment call TRBD1 is taken from the table without a DNA check. Both ends counted, the CDR3 spans 13 residues. Germline V gene sequence: CDR1 LNHDA, CDR2 SQIVND (reference sequence). CDR3 sequence: CASSEGVEQPKHS.

The chain is built from TRBV7-9 and TRBJ1-2; D is unclear. CDR3 length: 14 amino acids. V lost 1 base, J lost 4 bases, and 10 bases lay in between. Germline CDR1 reads SEHNR; CDR2 reads FQNEAQ (reference sequence). CDR3 sequence: CASSLVGHPYGYTF. Written as DNA, the CDR3 is TGTGCCAGCAGCTTAGTCGGCCATCCCTATGGCTACACCTTC. Complete variable domain (other parts from reference TRBV7-9 and TRBJ1-2): DTGVSQNPRHKITKRGQNVTFRCDPISEHNRLYWYRQTLGQGPEFLTYFQNEAQLEKSRLLSDRFSAERPKGSFSTLEIQRTEQGDSAMYLCASSLVGHPYGYTFGSGTRLTVV.

The chain joins TRBV4-3 to TRBJ2-7, with D tentatively TRBD2 (5 bases). V was trimmed by 3 bases and J by 0 bases, leaving 9 bases between them. Germline CDR1 LGHNA, CDR2 YSLEER. This CDR3 comprises 14 residues. Here the CDR3 DNA reads TGCGCCAGCAGCCAGTGGGAGAGCTCCTACGAGCAGTACTTC. This translates into CASSQWESSYEQYF.

The chain is built from TRBV6-5 and TRBJ2-7; possibly TRBD2 for D (5 bases). Germline assignment: CDR1 MNHEY and CDR2 SVGAGI. This CDR3 comprises 15 residues. Trimming pared 4 bases from V and 4 bases from J, leaving 17 bases between. The CDR3 DNA reads TGTGCCAGCAGTTTTGAGAGCGTGAGGGTATACGAGCAGTACTTC. Residues: CASSFESVRVYEQYF.

This clone was recorded a few times. This rearrangement joins TRBV6-5 to TRBJ1-4; D not certain. With 1 base removed from V and 1 base from J, the gap between germline ends came to 7 bases. Per germline, CDR1 MNHEY and CDR2 SVGAGI. The CDR3 covers 15 residues. CDR3 in DNA: TGTGCCAGCAGTTACTACGGAGGAACTAATGAAAAACTGTTTTTT. It translates to CASSYYGGTNEKLFF.

A remark on this clone: A read error may produce the germline difference seen at one junction end. This same CDR3 is encoded by further DNA sequences in the sample. The chain recombines TRBV2 with TRBJ2-1; D is unclear. The CDR3 has 17 residues. Germline assignment: CDR1 SNHLY and CDR2 FYNNEI. The CDR3 DNA follows: TGTGCCAGTAGTGACCCCCTTTCGGACGGTCCCCGCAATGAGCAGTTCTTC. It encodes CASSDPLSDGPRNEQFF.

V gene TRBV2 combines with J gene TRBJ1-1; 9 bases line up with TRBD1. The CDR3 totals 13 residues. Germline V CDR1 and CDR2: SNHLY, FYNNEI. V lost 4 bases to trimming and J lost 5 bases; unmatched junction nucleotides: 2. In DNA form, the CDR3 reads TGTGCCAGCAGTGGACAGGGGGGGACTGAAGCTTTCTTT. Translating gives CASSGQGGTEAFF.

Many counts were recorded for this clone. J is TRBJ1-5 and V is TRBV6-1, with 10 bases identical to TRBD1. CDR3 size: 15 residues. The germline CDR1 and CDR2 sequences are MNHNS and SASEGT. V lost 6 bases and J lost 7; bases outside the gene matches: 9. As DNA, the CDR3 is TGTGCCAGCAGACCGGGGACAGGGGTTGGACAGCCCCAGCATTTT. This codes for CASRPGTGVGQPQHF.

This clone was picked up a small number of times. The J gene is TRBJ1-3, the V gene TRBV30, with no clear D. The V gene's germline CDR1 is GTSNPN and CDR2 SVGIG (reference sequence). The CDR3 has 13 amino acids. Trimming stripped 4 bases from V and 3 bases from J, with 10 bases between. The CDR3 sequence: CAWTTVIGNTIYF. CDR3 DNA sequence: TGTGCCTGGACCACAGTCATTGGAAACACCATATATTTT. The full variable domain, its missing parts supplied by reference TRBV30 and TRBJ1-3, is SQTIHQWPATLVQPVGSPLSLECTVEGTSNPNLYWYRQAAGRGLQLLFYSVGIGQISSEVPQNLSASRPQDRQFILSSKKLLLSDSGFYLCAWTTVIGNTIYFGEGSWLTVV.

The rearrangement joins TRBV7-2 to TRBJ2-1, with D perhaps matching TRBD2 (6 bases). The CDR3 is 18 amino acids. CDR1 is SGHTA and CDR2 is FQGNSA in the germline V gene. V was cut by 0 bases and J by 6 bases, with 21 bases left in between. The CDR3 DNA follows: TGTGCCAGCAGCTTAGCCTACGGGGACTCCGGGTGGGGCAATGAGCAGTTCTTC. Encoded protein: CASSLAYGDSGWGNEQFF.

The rearrangement uses TRBV20-1 and TRBJ2-1; TRBD2 agrees at 8 bases. CDR3 size: 16 residues. CDR1 DFQATT and CDR2 SNEGSKA come from the germline V gene (reference sequence). V lost 1 base and J lost 4; bases outside the gene matches: 9. DNA of the CDR3: TGCAGTGCTAGAGTTAGGGACGGGAGGGGATACAATGAGCAGTTCTTC. This gives the protein CSARVRDGRGYNEQFF.

This clone was recorded a few times. The gene calls are TRBV6-1 and TRBJ2-7; D is perhaps TRBD2 (6 bases). The CDR3 runs 16 residues. The V end was cut by 6 bases, the J end by 2 bases, with 20 bases between. Per germline, CDR1 MNHNS and CDR2 SASEGT. The CDR3 loop is CASRPSKSGSPYEQYF. As DNA, the CDR3 is TGTGCCAGCAGGCCTAGTAAGTCCGGGAGCCCCTACGAGCAGTACTTC.

In this sample, this clone turned up a few times. The J gene is TRBJ2-3, the V gene TRBV19, with 8 nucleotides matching TRBD2. Germline CDR1 LNHDA, CDR2 SQIVND (reference sequence). This CDR3 spans 14 amino acids. V lost 7 bases and J lost 0; bases outside the gene matches: 3. The CDR3 protein is CASKSGRSTDTQYF. The CDR3 region has the DNA TGTGCCAGTAAGAGCGGGAGAAGCACAGATACGCAGTATTTT.

Judged by abundance, this clone is medium-sized. The chain carries TRBV19 and TRBJ1-1; D is ambiguous. The CDR3 is 13 amino acids. The V gene lost 3 bases and the J gene lost 0 bases, with 5 bases spanning the gap. CDR1 LNHDA and CDR2 SQIVND come from the germline V gene (reference sequence). The CDR3 here is CASSISVNTEAFF. As DNA, the CDR3 is TGTGCCAGTAGTATTTCGGTGAACACTGAAGCTTTCTTT.

Only a few counts were recorded for this clone. The gene calls are TRBV20-1 and TRBJ2-5; 13 nucleotides match TRBD2. This CDR3 spans 16 amino acids. Germline V gene lookup returns CDR1 DFQATT and CDR2 SNEGSKA (reference sequence). V shed 1 base and J 4 bases; nucleotides not matched to a gene: 6. CDR3 residues: CSARGGTSGKAETQYF. The CDR3 DNA reads TGCAGTGCTAGAGGTGGGACTAGCGGGAAGGCAGAGACCCAGTACTTC.

The chain is built from TRBV6-1 and TRBJ1-2, with 8 positions matching TRBD1. The V gene end was trimmed by 0 bases and the J gene end by 4 bases; junction bases not matched to a gene: 1. This CDR3 is 14 amino acids long. Germline CDR1 MNHNS, CDR2 SASEGT. The CDR3 loop is CASSEAGTGYGYTF. The CDR3 nucleotides are TGTGCCAGCAGTGAAGCCGGGACAGGCTATGGCTACACCTTC.

The chain combines TRBV20-1 with TRBJ2-1; TRBD2 might be the D (5 bases). The germline V gene has CDR1 DFQATT and CDR2 SNEGSKA (reference sequence). The CDR3 is 15 amino acids. Trimming removed 8 bases at V and 13 bases at J, with 30 bases between. The chain's CDR3 is CSCFAGGTQNSDQFF. In DNA form, the CDR3 reads TGCAGTTGCTTTGCTGGAGGAACCCAGAACAGTGATCAGTTCTTC.

V gene TRBV7-9 combines with J gene TRBJ2-7, with a tentative D call TRBD1 (5 bases). V was trimmed by 5 bases and J by 0 bases, leaving 8 bases between them. CDR1 SEHNR and CDR2 FQNEAQ come from the germline V gene (reference sequence). CDR3 length: 13 amino acids. DNA of the CDR3: TGTGCCAGCAGCACGACAGTCTCCTACGAGCAGTACTTC. It encodes CASSTTVSYEQYF.